These 30 T cell receptor beta chains were all obtained from the same sample, sequenced in a study of T-cell reconstitution after alpha-beta-depleted transplantation in children. The authors prepared the TCRbeta library with unique molecular identifiers. TCRdb reprocessed the PCR reads with MiXCR, giving one entry per CDR3 protein. The repertoire consists of roughly 240,000 distinct CDR3 sequences, with roughly 8.2% occurring once and the leading ten covering roughly 5.8%. The sample here was PBMCs, mostly from graft donor cells, taken 180 days after TCRalphabeta/CD19-depleted stem cell transplant. The receptors here all came from a male patient between 10 and 17 years old who had a stem cell transplant for acute lymphoblastic leukemia, so the T cells may come from the graft donor.

This clonotype was seen at least ten times. V usage is TRBV6-5 and J usage is TRBJ2-1, with D possibly being TRBD1 (5 bases). Germline V CDR1 and CDR2: MNHEY, SVGAGI. With 2 bases removed from V and 10 bases from J, the gap between germline ends came to 12 bases. This CDR3 comprises 13 residues. The DNA for the CDR3 is TGTGCCAGCAGTTACCGCACAGGCGGCGAGCAGTTCTTC. This sequence encodes CASSYRTGGEQFF.

V usage is TRBV7-8 and J usage is TRBJ2-1, with a weak D call TRBD2 (7 bases). Trimming pared 4 bases from V and 4 bases from J, leaving 23 bases between. CDR3 length equals 18 residues. Per the germline V gene, CDR1 is SGHVS and CDR2 is FQNEAQ. The CDR3 loop reads CASSSGGGGWGLYNEQFF. The CDR3 DNA is TGTGCCAGCAGCTCTGGGGGGGGGGGCTGGGGGCTTTACAATGAGCAGTTCTTC.

This clonotype has ten or more counts. The gene calls are TRBV5-6 and TRBJ1-4, with no clear D. The V end was cut by 1 base, the J end by 0 bases, with 10 bases between. Germline V gene data show CDR1 as SGHDT and CDR2 as YYEEEE. This CDR3 is built from 16 residues. This CDR3 reads CASSLWSLATNEKLFF. In DNA form, the CDR3 reads TGTGCCAGCAGCTTGTGGTCACTTGCAACTAATGAAAAACTGTTTTTT.

On this clonotype itself: A much larger clone sits a single nucleotide away, making a read error possible. V is TRBV4-2 and J is TRBJ2-4, with 9 bases matching TRBD1. This CDR3 comprises 14 residues. Looked up from germline, CDR1 is LGHNA and CDR2 is YNFKEQ. The CDR3 nucleotides read TGTGCCATCAGCCCGGGACAGGGTCGAAACATTCAGTACTTC. It encodes CAISPGQGRNIQYF.

As to this clonotype: Just one base apart from a much larger clone, this may be a read error. The gene calls are TRBV27 and TRBJ2-3, with 9 bases aligning to TRBD2. Germline CDR1 MNHEY, CDR2 SMNVEV (reference sequence). The CDR3 sequence is 16 residues long. Trimming cost V 3 bases and J 1 base; bases outside gene matches: 5. This chain's CDR3 is CASSFRRGGCTDTQYF. CDR3 nucleotides: TGTGCCAGCAGTTTCCGGCGGGGGGGATGCACAGATACGCAGTATTTT.

This clonotype was seen repeatedly, ten times or more. The chain carries TRBV21-1 and TRBJ2-7; the DNA was not compared with TRBD2, the D call given in the table. TRBV21-1 is noted as a pseudogene. The CDR3 is 18 residues long. This CDR3 reads CASSIRRRLAGGFYEQYF. The CDR3, as DNA: TGTGCCAGCAGCATCCGTCGAAGGCTAGCGGGAGGGTTCTACGAGCAGTACTTC.

This clonotype is a singleton in its sample. Since a much larger clone is just one base distant, this may be a read error. The chain links TRBV20-1 to TRBJ2-5, with 8 bases that match TRBD1. Trimming cost V 5 bases and J 5 bases; bases outside gene matches: 4. Germline-derived CDR1 and CDR2 are DFQATT and SNEGSKA (reference sequence). CDR3 length equals 12 residues. The CDR3 DNA reads TGCAGTGCTCGACAGGGGATGGAGACCCAGTACTTC. This codes for CSARQGMETQYF.

This clonotype was seen many times. The V call is TRBV5-1, the J call TRBJ2-7; tentative D call: TRBD2 (6 bases). Per the germline V gene, CDR1 is SGHRS and CDR2 is YFSETQ. V dropped 4 bases and J dropped 3 bases, with 14 bases sitting between them. This CDR3 has 14 amino acids. The CDR3 DNA reads TGCGCCAGCAGCGTCGGGACTTCCAACTACGAGCAGTACTTC. Encoded protein: CASSVGTSNYEQYF.

Note on this clonotype: A read error may be the cause here, since a much bigger clone is one base away. This sequence joins TRBV4-1 and TRBJ2-5; TRBD2 agrees at 7 bases. V was clipped by 4 bases and J by 0 bases; unmatched bases: 8. Germline CDR1 reads MGHRA; CDR2 reads YSYEKL. The CDR3 runs to 16 residues. The CDR3 nucleotides are TGCGCCAGCAGCCTCTTGTTAGCGGGCTACCAAGAGACCCAGTACTTC. This translates into CASSLLLAGYQETQYF.

At least ten counts were recorded for this clonotype. This chain connects TRBV12-3 or TRBV12-4 to TRBJ2-3; 10 bases line up with TRBD1. The V gene end was trimmed by 6 bases and the J gene end by 4 bases; junction bases not matched to a gene: 1. The CDR3 has 13 residues. The CDR3 coding sequence is TGTGCCAGCAGCGGACAGGGGGCAGATACGCAGTATTTT. The encoded protein is CASSGQGADTQYF.

This clonotype was counted at least ten times. As DNA, the CDR3 is TGTGCCAGCCTGGACAGGGGGCGGAATGGCTACACCTTC. Its translation: CASLDRGRNGYTF. V and J are TRBV28 and TRBJ1-2, with 11 bases that match TRBD1. Germline V gene sequence: CDR1 MDHEN, CDR2 SYDVKM. Germline trimming cut 8 bases from V and 6 bases from J; bases unmatched to any gene: 5. CDR3 size: 13 residues.

This clonotype was counted at least ten times. The gene calls are TRBV4-3 and TRBJ2-7; TRBD1 matches at 8 bases. CDR3 length equals 20 residues. Unmatched junction bases numbered 23, after V lost 0 bases and J lost 7 bases. CDR1 LGHNA and CDR2 YSLEER come from the germline V gene. This chain's CDR3 is CASSQEWDRPTGVLGREQYF. CDR3 bases: TGCGCCAGCAGCCAAGAATGGGACAGGCCCACGGGGGTCCTCGGTCGGGAGCAGTACTTC.

This clonotype appeared many times. This rearrangement joins TRBV28 to TRBJ1-5; 7 bases are shared with TRBD1. Germline values: CDR1 MDHEN, CDR2 SYDVKM. CDR3 length: 19 residues. V shed 3 bases and J 2 bases; nucleotides not matched to a gene: 16. In DNA, the CDR3 is TGTGCCAGCAGTTTTCCCCTCCGGGACAGACCTGATGGCAATCAGCCCCAGCATTTT. The encoded protein is CASSFPLRDRPDGNQPQHF.

This clonotype was found many times. The rearrangement joins TRBV11-3 to TRBJ1-1, with D possibly matching TRBD1 (5 bases). Germline lookup yields CDR1 SGHNT and CDR2 YENEEA. V shed 0 bases and J shed 5 bases, with 7 bases lying between them. The CDR3 loop spans 13 amino acids. The CDR3 nucleotides read TGTGCCAGCAGCTTAGAAGGGGATACTGAAGCTTTCTTT. Protein sequence: CASSLEGDTEAFF.

This clonotype was counted ten times or more. The rearrangement joins TRBV5-1 to TRBJ2-1, with D possibly being TRBD1 or TRBD2 (5 bases each). V was trimmed by 2 bases and J by 8 bases, leaving 17 bases between them. Germline values: CDR1 SGHRS, CDR2 YFSETQ. The length of the CDR3 is 15 residues. For the CDR3, the DNA is TGCGCCAGCAGCTTACCGGGACCTAGTTTGGATGAGCAGTTCTTC. Its protein is CASSLPGPSLDEQFF.

At least ten counts were recorded for this clonotype. This chain connects TRBV12-3 or TRBV12-4 to TRBJ2-1, with D unclear. CDR3 length: 17 amino acids. Between the trimmed V and J ends, which lost 5 bases and 7 bases, there was a span of 24 bases. CDR3 loop: CASSPWSTRSHYNEQFF. Written as DNA, the CDR3 is TGTGCCAGCAGTCCCTGGTCGACCCGATCCCACTATAATGAGCAGTTCTTC.

This clonotype showed up many times. This chain links TRBV6-1 with TRBJ1-2, with TRBD1 matching over 7 bases. This CDR3 spans 16 amino acids. The V and J ends lost 5 bases and 0 bases, in that order; junction bases with no gene match: 9. CDR1 is MNHNS and CDR2 is SASEGT in the germline V gene. CDR3 in amino acids: CASSQRQGPSNYGYTF. Here the CDR3 DNA reads TGTGCCAGCAGTCAACGACAGGGCCCTTCTAACTATGGCTACACCTTC.

This clonotype was seen repeatedly, ten times or more. The J gene is TRBJ2-5, the V gene TRBV9, with D perhaps TRBD1 (5 bases). Germline-derived CDR1 and CDR2 are SGDLS and YYNGEE. Trimming stripped 4 bases from V and 5 bases from J, with 21 bases between. This CDR3 spans 16 amino acids. The CDR3 sequence: CASSYDGQGGRETQYF. In DNA form, the CDR3 reads TGTGCCAGCAGCTACGACGGCCAGGGTGGACGGGAGACCCAGTACTTC.

This clonotype was seen ten or more times. The chain employs TRBV5-5 and TRBJ1-1; no clear D gene. CDR3 length: 17 amino acids. Germline V gene data show CDR1 as SGHKS and CDR2 as YYEKEE (reference sequence). Deletions cut 2 bases from V and 0 bases from J, with 17 bases between. CDR3: CASSFYSARVMNTEAFF. DNA of the CDR3: TGTGCCAGCAGCTTTTATTCAGCGAGGGTCATGAACACTGAAGCTTTCTTT.

The table lists this clonotype with many counts. The chain joins TRBV9 to TRBJ2-1; TRBD2 agrees at 10 bases. The CDR3 contains 13 residues. The V gene's germline CDR1 is SGDLS and CDR2 YYNGEE. Trimming took 0 bases from V and 15 from J; bases not matched to a gene: 6. This chain's CDR3 is CASSVEASGGRFF. For the CDR3, the DNA is TGTGCCAGCAGCGTAGAAGCTAGCGGGGGAAGGTTCTTC.

For this clonotype: A much larger clone lies one base from this, so it may be a read error. The V gene is TRBV9, the J gene TRBJ2-7, with D possibly being TRBD2 (5 bases). Trimming shortened V by 2 bases and J by 7 bases, and 16 bases separated the two germline ends. Per germline, CDR1 SGDLS and CDR2 YYNGEE. This CDR3 comprises 14 residues. The CDR3 DNA is TGTGCCAGCAGCGTCAGTCTATTAGCGAGAGAGCAGTACTTC. It yields the protein CASSVSLLAREQYF. The full variable domain, rest sourced from reference TRBV9 and TRBJ2-7, is DSGVTQTPKHLITATGQRVTLRCSPRSGDLSVYWYQQSLDQGLQFLIQYYNGEERAKGNILERFSAQQFPDLHSELNLSSLELGDSALYFCASSVSLLAREQYFGPGTRLTVT.

This clonotype was detected ten times or more. The chain carries TRBV4-1 and TRBJ1-2, with D possibly being TRBD1 (6 bases). With 4 bases removed from V and 4 bases from J, the gap between germline ends came to 19 bases. The CDR3 loop spans 16 amino acids. Germline CDR1 reads MGHRA; CDR2 reads YSYEKL. The CDR3 region has the DNA TGCGCCAGCAGCCTGGAAGAGGGCAGGGGAGGCTATGGCTACACCTTC. Its protein product is CASSLEEGRGGYGYTF.

The sample holds a few counts of this clonotype. The CDR3 DNA is TGTGCCAGCAGTAAACAACGGACGGGCAGGGGGGGCAATCAGCCCCAGCATTTT. As protein: CASSKQRTGRGGNQPQHF. The V gene is TRBV6-1, the J gene TRBJ1-5; TRBD1 agrees at 7 bases. CDR3 length: 18 residues. V lost 5 bases to trimming and J lost 2 bases; unmatched junction nucleotides: 15. Germline CDR1 MNHNS, CDR2 SASEGT.

This clonotype was observed many times. The chain couples TRBV9 to TRBJ1-2; the D gene is possibly TRBD1 (6 bases). Germline CDR1 is SGDLS and CDR2 is YYNGEE. The V gene lost 5 bases and the J gene lost 8 bases, with 16 bases spanning the gap. This CDR3 has 13 residues. CDR3 in DNA: TGTGCCAGCAGTCGGGACACTTCGGGCGGCTACACCTTC. Residues: CASSRDTSGGYTF.

The sample holds many counts of this clonotype. V is TRBV11-2 and J is TRBJ2-1, with TRBD2 identical over 12 bases. CDR1 and CDR2 (germline): SGHAT, FQNNGV. With 5 bases clipped from V and 8 bases from J, the junction kept 10 bases outside the gene matches. The CDR3 is 16 residues long. The CDR3: CASSTPTSGRPHEQFF. In DNA form, the CDR3 reads TGTGCCAGCAGCACTCCGACTAGCGGGAGACCCCATGAGCAGTTCTTC.

This clonotype was recorded many times. The V and J genes are TRBV29-1 and TRBJ2-5; TRBD1 matches at 7 bases. V shed 8 bases, J shed 0 bases, and the junction held 15 bases outside the gene matches. The CDR3 loop spans 16 amino acids. CDR1 is SQVTM and CDR2 is ANQGSEA in the germline V gene. The DNA of the CDR3 is TGCAGCATACGACAGGGTCCCTTTTTGGACCAAGAGACCCAGTACTTC. This codes for CSIRQGPFLDQETQYF.

This clonotype was seen many times. The CDR3, as DNA: TGTGCCAGCAGTGAAGCGCTTCTGTCTAGAGGCGATGAGCAGTTCTTC. It codes for CASSEALLSRGDEQFF. The gene calls are TRBV2 and TRBJ2-1; D unclear. Germline CDR1 reads SNHLY; CDR2 reads FYNNEI. The CDR3 has 16 amino acids. Trimming removed 0 bases at V and 8 bases at J, with 17 bases between.

This clonotype was picked up a small number of times. The chain carries TRBV19 and TRBJ1-1; D gene unclear. Trimming removed 6 bases at V and 1 base at J, with 9 bases between. The V gene's germline CDR1 is LNHDA and CDR2 SQIVND (reference sequence). CDR3 length: 13 residues. CDR3 loop: CASSITTNTEAFF. Here the CDR3 DNA reads TGTGCCAGTAGCATCACAACGAACACTGAAGCTTTCTTT.

This clonotype was seen at least ten times. The chain employs TRBV7-8 and TRBJ2-7; D is uncertain. V shed 5 bases and J shed 5 bases, with 7 bases lying between them. The CDR3 runs 11 residues. Germline CDR1 is SGHVS and CDR2 is FQNEAQ. CDR3 region: CASSPTNEQYF. CDR3 bases: TGTGCCAGCAGCCCCACCAACGAGCAGTACTTC.

The sample holds many counts of this clonotype. The chain joins TRBV28 to TRBJ2-6; D is ambiguous. Germline CDR1 reads MDHEN; CDR2 reads SYDVKM. Trimming took off 10 bases at V and 0 bases at J, with 7 bases between the two ends. The length of the CDR3 is 13 residues. CDR3 bases: TGTGCCACACCCTACTCTGGGGCCAACGTCCTGACTTTC. This gives the protein CATPYSGANVLTF.